A single T cell receptor beta chain is shown here with its context. The CDR3 has 18 amino acids. Germline CDR1 is MGHRA and CDR2 is YSYEKL. V was clipped by 0 bases and J by 8 bases; unmatched bases: 12. The sample originates from a study of shared T cell receptors in the human thymus. Profiled with immunoSEQ multiplex PCR; TCRdb holds only in-frame clones, not every one. In the table there are about 380,000 clones, over 90% of which are singletons. The source of this sequence is a human donor. Sequenced sample: thymocytes. V and J are TRBV4-1 and TRBJ2-1, with TRBD2 matching 11 bases. Written as DNA, the CDR3 is TGCGCCAGCAGCCAAGAAATCTCGACTAGCGGGATTAGGTATGAGCAGTTCTTC. Translated: CASSQEISTSGIRYEQFF.